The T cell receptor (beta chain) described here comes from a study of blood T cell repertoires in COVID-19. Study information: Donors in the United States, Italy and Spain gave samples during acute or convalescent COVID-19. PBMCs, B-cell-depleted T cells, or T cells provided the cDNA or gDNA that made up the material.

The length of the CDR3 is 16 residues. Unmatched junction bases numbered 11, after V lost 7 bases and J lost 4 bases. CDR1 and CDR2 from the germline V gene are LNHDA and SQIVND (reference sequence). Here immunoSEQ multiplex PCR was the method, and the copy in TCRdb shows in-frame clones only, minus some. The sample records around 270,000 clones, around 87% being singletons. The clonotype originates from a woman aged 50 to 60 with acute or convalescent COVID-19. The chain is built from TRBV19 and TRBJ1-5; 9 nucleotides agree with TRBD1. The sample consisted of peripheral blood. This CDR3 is CASNPPGQGPNQPQHF. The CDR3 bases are TGTGCCAGTAACCCCCCGGGACAGGGACCTAATCAGCCCCAGCATTTT.